These T cell receptor beta chains were read from a single sample in a study of cytomegalovirus exposure and HLA in healthy donors. Profiling relied on immunoSEQ multiplex PCR, and the TCRdb table lists in-frame clones only, not all of them. Of approximately 260,000 clones detected, about 86% appear once; the ten largest clones hold over 0.95%. The sample was PBMCs. Source of these receptors: a woman aged 25 to 39 in good health and CMV-seropositive. Each CDR3 is given with its conserved first and last residue. The D gene is left open where the match is weak. Rows may omit the clone size; those that give it use once, few, many or a size class.

J gene | clone size | D gene | V gene | CDR3 DNA | CDR3 protein
TRBJ1-3 | few | . | TRBV25-1 | TGTGCCAGCAGTGACAGTCAGGGTGGTGGAAACACCATATATTTT | CASSDSQGGGNTIYF
TRBJ1-1 | . | . | TRBV6-1 | TGTGCCAGCAGTGTGTGGTCGGCCGGCGGAGGGAACACTGAAGCTTTCTTT | CASSVWSAGGGNTEAFF
TRBJ2-3 | . | . | TRBV6-1 | TGTGCCAGCAACGGACACTTCACAGATACGCAGTATTTT | CASNGHFTDTQYF
TRBJ2-1 | . | TRBD2 | TRBV9 | TGTGCCAGCAGCGTAGGGTTAGGACTAGCGGGACCCTACAATGAGCAGTTCTTC | CASSVGLGLAGPYNEQFF
TRBJ1-3 | . | . | TRBV7-2 | TGTGCCAGCAGCCTACAGGGTCCTGGAAACACCATATATTTT | CASSLQGPGNTIYF
TRBJ1-2 | . | . | TRBV27 | TGTGCCAGCAGTTTTGGGGGGGTTCAGGGCTACACCTTC | CASSFGGVQGYTF
TRBJ2-1 | . | . | TRBV11-2 | TGTGCCAGCAGCTTAGAAGTTTTTGCGAATGAGCAGTTCTTC | CASSLEVFANEQFF
TRBJ1-5 | . | . | TRBV6-1 | TGTGCCAGCAGTGAAAATCCGCGTCAGCCCCAGCATTTT | CASSENPRQPQHF
TRBJ2-7 | once | TRBD1 | TRBV29-1 | TGCAGCGTTGAAGTAGGTACAGGGGATCCCTACGAGCAGTACTTC | CSVEVGTGDPYEQYF
TRBJ2-1 | . | TRBD2 | TRBV29-1 | TGCAGCGTTGGACGGGGATCTAGCGGGGACTACAATGAGCAGTTCTTC | CSVGRGSSGDYNEQFF
TRBJ2-7 | . | . | TRBV28 | TGTGCCAGCAGTTTTGTTTCCAACACCTACGAGCAGTACTTC | CASSFVSNTYEQYF
TRBJ1-4 | . | TRBD1 | TRBV25-1 | TGTGCCAGCAGTGAGGGGGACAGGGGTGGTGAAAAACTGTTTTTT | CASSEGDRGGEKLFF
TRBJ2-1 | . | TRBD2 | TRBV9 | TGTGCCAGCAGCGTAGCGGGTGGGGTGGGAGGGCCAGGCGATGAGCAGTTCTTC | CASSVAGGVGGPGDEQFF
TRBJ2-7 | . | . | TRBV7-2 | TGTGCCAGCAGCTTAGGGTTGTCGCGGGACTACGAGCAGTACTTC | CASSLGLSRDYEQYF
TRBJ1-2 | . | . | TRBV7-8 | TGTGCCAGCAGCCCGGACACCGATCACTATGGCTACACCTTC | CASSPDTDHYGYTF
TRBJ2-7 | few | . | TRBV10-2 | TGCGCCAGCAGTGAGATGCGGGGAGTATCCTACGAGCAGTACTTC | CASSEMRGVSYEQYF
TRBJ1-1 | . | . | TRBV6-1 | TGTGCCAGCACGCACGAGGGCGGATTGAACACTGAAGCTTTCTTT | CASTHEGGLNTEAFF
TRBJ1-2 | once | . | TRBV2 | TGTGCCAGCAGCCCCCGGGGAGGGGTTACTAACTATGGCTACACCTTC | CASSPRGGVTNYGYTF
TRBJ2-1 | . | . | TRBV5-1 | TGCGCCAGCCCAAATTTACCCAGCTCCTACAATGAGCAGTTCTTC | CASPNLPSSYNEQFF
TRBJ1-2 | . | . | TRBV4-1 | TGCGCCAGCAGCCCCCGGGGGGTACCCTATGGCTACACCTTC | CASSPRGVPYGYTF
TRBJ1-2 | . | . | TRBV29-1 | TGCAGCGTCGACGGGGCTAACTATGGCTACACCTTC | CSVDGANYGYTF
TRBJ2-7 | . | . | TRBV30 | TGTGCCTGGAGTGTAGACCCCACGGAGTACGAGCAGTACTTC | CAWSVDPTEYEQYF
TRBJ1-4 | . | . | TRBV5-1 | TGCGCCAGCAGTAGGGACTTCGGGGACGAAAAACTGTTTTTT | CASSRDFGDEKLFF
TRBJ2-7 | . | . | TRBV5-1 | TGCGCCAGCAGCCCAACAGTGGACTACGAGCAGTACTTC | CASSPTVDYEQYF
TRBJ2-2 | . | TRBD2 | TRBV4-1 | TGCGCCAGCAGCCACGGGGGGGGGCAGGGTGGCACCGGGGAGCTGTTTTTT | CASSHGGGQGGTGELFF
TRBJ1-1 | . | . | TRBV2 | TGTGCCAGCAGTGTGGACAGAGGGACTGAAGCTTTCTTT | CASSVDRGTEAFF
TRBJ1-2 | . | . | TRBV6-4 | TGTGCCAGCAGCCGAAACTCGGACGGGGGGTATGGCTACACCTTC | CASSRNSDGGYGYTF
TRBJ2-1 | . | . | TRBV21-1 | TGTGCCAGCAGCGGAAGCGGGAGGTGGGGTGAGCAGTTCTTC | CASSGSGRWGEQFF
TRBJ2-7 | . | . | TRBV10-2 | TGCGCCAGCAGTGAGGATTCGGTGGAGGGATCCGCCTACGAGCAGTACTTC | CASSEDSVEGSAYEQYF
TRBJ2-3 | . | TRBD2 | TRBV9 | TGTGCCAGCAGCGAGGAAGCGGGAAGAAGCACAGATACGCAGTATTTT | CASSEEAGRSTDTQYF
TRBJ2-5 | . | . | TRBV27 | TGTGCCAGCAGTCCCCGCCTAGCGACCCAAGAGACCCAGTACTTC | CASSPRLATQETQYF
TRBJ2-6 | . | . | TRBV5-1 | TGCGCCAGCAGCTTGGCTGCTGGGGCCAACGTCCTGACTTTC | CASSLAAGANVLTF
TRBJ1-1 | . | . | TRBV5-1 | TGCGCCAGCAGCCTCCAGGGCAGGGGCATGAACACTGAAGCTTTCTTT | CASSLQGRGMNTEAFF
TRBJ2-1 | . | TRBD1 | TRBV7-2 | TGTGCCAGCAACCCTGACAGGGGAGCCTACAATGAGCAGTTCTTC | CASNPDRGAYNEQFF
TRBJ2-3 | . | TRBD2 | TRBV30 | TGTGCCTGGAGTGTAGGGTCGACTAGCGGGAGTCCCACAGATACGCAGTATTTT | CAWSVGSTSGSPTDTQYF
TRBJ1-2 | . | TRBD1 | TRBV9 | TGTGCCAGCAGCGCTTTGACAGGGGGGAACTATGGCTACACCTTC | CASSALTGGNYGYTF
TRBJ1-2 | . | TRBD1 | TRBV9 | TGTGCCAGCAGCGTAGGTTCAGGGGGCCGATATGGCTACACCTTC | CASSVGSGGRYGYTF
TRBJ1-4 | . | TRBD1 | TRBV7-6 | TGTGCCAGCAGCTTGGGACAGGCAACAACTAATGAAAAACTGTTTTTT | CASSLGQATTNEKLFF
TRBJ2-3 | . | . | TRBV13 | TGTGCCAGCAGCCCTCCCACTAGCAGGACAGATACGCAGTATTTT | CASSPPTSRTDTQYF
TRBJ1-1 | once | . | TRBV6-5 | TGTGCCAGCAGTTACATGGAGGAAGCTTTCTTT | CASSYMEEAFF
TRBJ2-3 | . | TRBD2 | TRBV19 | TGTGCCAGTAGTATCGGGGGGACTAGCACAGATACGCAGTATTTT | CASSIGGTSTDTQYF
TRBJ2-7 | . | . | TRBV25-1 | TGTGCCAGCAGCAGTTACGAGCAGTACTTC | CASSSYEQYF
TRBJ2-1 | . | TRBD2 | TRBV5-1 | TGCGCCAGCAGCTTAGTTGGCGGGAGAGGTTACAATGAGCAGTTCTTC | CASSLVGGRGYNEQFF
TRBJ2-1 | . | TRBD1 | TRBV11-3 | TGTGCCAGCAGCTACTCCGGGACAGCCTACAATGAGCAGTTCTTC | CASSYSGTAYNEQFF
TRBJ2-3 | once | TRBD1 | TRBV11-2 | TGTGCCAGCAGCTTGATTGGGACAGCTTTACCAGATACGCAGTATTTT | CASSLIGTALPDTQYF
TRBJ1-1 | . | TRBD1 | TRBV7-9 | TGTGCCAGCAGCTTACAGGGGGCTCACACTGAAGCTTTCTTT | CASSLQGAHTEAFF
TRBJ2-7 | . | . | TRBV4-1 | TGCGCCAGCAGCCAAGAGCATATCTCGGGTTCCGAGCAGTACTTC | CASSQEHISGSEQYF
TRBJ1-2 | . | . | TRBV19 | TGTGCCAGTAGTCCTCTCCAGCAGGCCTATGGCTACACCTTC | CASSPLQQAYGYTF
TRBJ2-3 | . | TRBD2 | TRBV7-3 | TGTGCCAGCAGCTGGGGACTAGCGGGAGGGCCTAGTACGCAGTATTTT | CASSWGLAGGPSTQYF
TRBJ2-6 | . | TRBD1 | TRBV19 | TGTGCCAGTAGTACGGACAGGGAACTCTCTGGGGCCAACGTCCTGACTTTC | CASSTDRELSGANVLTF
TRBJ1-2 | . | . | TRBV6-5 | TGTGCCAGCAGTTACGGTCAGGGTAGTAATGGCTACACCTTC | CASSYGQGSNGYTF
TRBJ2-1 | . | TRBD2 | TRBV5-1 | TGCGCCAGCAGCTTGCGGCCGGGAACTAGCGGGTACTACAATGAGCAGTTCTTC | CASSLRPGTSGYYNEQFF